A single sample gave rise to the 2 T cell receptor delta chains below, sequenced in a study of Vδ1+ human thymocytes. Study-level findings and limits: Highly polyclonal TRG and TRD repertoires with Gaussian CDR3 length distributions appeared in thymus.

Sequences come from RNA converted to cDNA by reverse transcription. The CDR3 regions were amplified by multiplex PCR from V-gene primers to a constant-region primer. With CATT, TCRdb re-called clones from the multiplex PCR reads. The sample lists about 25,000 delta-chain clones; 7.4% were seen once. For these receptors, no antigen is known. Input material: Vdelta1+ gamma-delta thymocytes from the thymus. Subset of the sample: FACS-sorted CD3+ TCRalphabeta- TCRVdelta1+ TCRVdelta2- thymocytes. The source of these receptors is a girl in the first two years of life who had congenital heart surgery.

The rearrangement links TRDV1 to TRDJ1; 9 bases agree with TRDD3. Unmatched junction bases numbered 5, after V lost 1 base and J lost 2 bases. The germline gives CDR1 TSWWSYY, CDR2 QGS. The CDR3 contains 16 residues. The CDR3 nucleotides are TGTGCTCTTGGGGAACGCTCCCTGGGGGATACCGATAAACTCATCTTT. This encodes CALGERSLGDTDKLIF.

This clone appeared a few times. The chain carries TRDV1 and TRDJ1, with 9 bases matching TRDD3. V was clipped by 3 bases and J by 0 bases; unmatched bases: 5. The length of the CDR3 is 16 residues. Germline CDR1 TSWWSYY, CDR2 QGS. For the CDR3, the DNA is TGTGCTCTTGGGGAGTACTGGGGGACTTACACCGATAAACTCATCTTT. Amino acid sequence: CALGEYWGTYTDKLIF.